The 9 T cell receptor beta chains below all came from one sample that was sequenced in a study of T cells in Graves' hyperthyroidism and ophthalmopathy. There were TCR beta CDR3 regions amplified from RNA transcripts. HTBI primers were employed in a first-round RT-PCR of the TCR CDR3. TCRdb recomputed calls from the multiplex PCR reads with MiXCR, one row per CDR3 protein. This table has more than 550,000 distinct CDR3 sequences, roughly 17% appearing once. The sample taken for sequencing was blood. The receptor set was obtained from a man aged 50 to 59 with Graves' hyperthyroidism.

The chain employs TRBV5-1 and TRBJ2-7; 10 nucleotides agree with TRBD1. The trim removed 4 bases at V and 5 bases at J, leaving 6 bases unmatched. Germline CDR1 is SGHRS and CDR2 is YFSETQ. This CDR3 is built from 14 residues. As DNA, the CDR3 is TGCGCCAGCAGCCCCGGGACAGGGGTCGACGAGCAGTACTTC. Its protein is CASSPGTGVDEQYF.

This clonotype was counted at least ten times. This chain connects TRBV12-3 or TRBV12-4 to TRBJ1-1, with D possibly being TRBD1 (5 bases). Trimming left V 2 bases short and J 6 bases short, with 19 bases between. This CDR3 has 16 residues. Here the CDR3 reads CASSLLFAGNRAEAFF. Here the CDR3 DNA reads TGTGCCAGCAGTTTACTTTTTGCAGGGAATCGCGCTGAAGCTTTCTTT.

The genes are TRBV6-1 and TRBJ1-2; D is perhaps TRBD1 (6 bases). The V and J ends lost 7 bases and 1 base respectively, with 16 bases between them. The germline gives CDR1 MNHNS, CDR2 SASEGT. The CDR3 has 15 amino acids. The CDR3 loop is CASTKDRTGNYGYTF. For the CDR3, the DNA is TGTGCCAGCACTAAGGACAGAACCGGTAACTATGGCTACACCTTC.

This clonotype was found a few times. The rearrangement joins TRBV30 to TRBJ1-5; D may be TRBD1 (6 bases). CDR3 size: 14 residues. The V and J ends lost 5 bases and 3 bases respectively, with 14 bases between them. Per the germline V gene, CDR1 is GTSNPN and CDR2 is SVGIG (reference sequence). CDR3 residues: CAWDGQGTNQPQHF. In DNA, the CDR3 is TGTGCCTGGGATGGGCAGGGGACCAATCAGCCCCAGCATTTT.

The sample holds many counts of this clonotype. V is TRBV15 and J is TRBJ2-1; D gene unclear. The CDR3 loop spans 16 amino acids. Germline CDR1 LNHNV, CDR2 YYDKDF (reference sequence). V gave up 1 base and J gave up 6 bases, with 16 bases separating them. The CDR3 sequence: CATSRGAQPWGNEQFF. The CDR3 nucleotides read TGTGCCACCAGCAGAGGGGCACAACCCTGGGGCAATGAGCAGTTCTTC.

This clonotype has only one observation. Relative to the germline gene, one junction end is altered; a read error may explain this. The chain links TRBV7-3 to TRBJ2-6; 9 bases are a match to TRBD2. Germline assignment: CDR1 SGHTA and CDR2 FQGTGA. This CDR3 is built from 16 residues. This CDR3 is CASSLAGGAGANVPTF. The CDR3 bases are TGTGCCAGCAGCTTAGCGGGAGGGGCCGGGGCCAACGTCCCGACTTTC.

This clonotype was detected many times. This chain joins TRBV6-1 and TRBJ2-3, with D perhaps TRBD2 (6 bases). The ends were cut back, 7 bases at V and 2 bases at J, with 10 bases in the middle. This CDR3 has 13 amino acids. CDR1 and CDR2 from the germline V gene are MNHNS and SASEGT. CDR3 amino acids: CASMAGYTDTQYF. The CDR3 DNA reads TGTGCCAGCATGGCGGGATACACAGATACGCAGTATTTT.

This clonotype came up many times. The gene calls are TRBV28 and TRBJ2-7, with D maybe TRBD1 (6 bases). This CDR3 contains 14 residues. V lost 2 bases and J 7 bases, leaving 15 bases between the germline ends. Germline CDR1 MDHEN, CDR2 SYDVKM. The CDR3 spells CASSLGLQGGEQYF. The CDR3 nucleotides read TGTGCCAGCAGTTTAGGGCTACAGGGTGGTGAGCAGTACTTC. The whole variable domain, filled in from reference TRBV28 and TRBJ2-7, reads DVKVTQSSRYLVKRTGEKVFLECVQDMDHENMFWYRQDPGLGLRLIYFSYDVKMKEKGDIPEGYSVSREKKERFSLILESASTNQTSMYLCASSLGLQGGEQYFGPGTRLTVT.

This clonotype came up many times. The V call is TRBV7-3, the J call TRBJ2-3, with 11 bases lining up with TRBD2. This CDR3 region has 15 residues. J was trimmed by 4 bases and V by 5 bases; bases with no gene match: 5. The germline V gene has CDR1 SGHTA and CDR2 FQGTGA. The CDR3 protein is CASSRTSGGADTQYF. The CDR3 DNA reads TGTGCCAGCAGCCGAACTAGCGGGGGCGCAGATACGCAGTATTTT.